This TCR beta chain was obtained from a study of spatial heterogeneity in lung cancer. The CDR3 is made up of 16 amino acids. Losses at the gene ends were 3 bases for V and 6 bases for J; bases not matched to a gene: 6. The germline V gene encodes CDR1 SGHRS and CDR2 YFSETQ. Noted time point: sample taken at primary tumor resection. TCRdb passed the 5' RACE reads through MiXCR, listing each CDR3 protein once. The repertoire consists of under 85,000 distinct CDR3 sequences, with roughly 8% occurring once and the leading ten covering 6.8%. This clonotype was counted many times. This clonotype was obtained from a male donor with early-stage non-small cell lung cancer. The sample was PBMCs, taken at surgery. V is TRBV5-1 and J is TRBJ2-3; 14 bases are a match to TRBD2. The DNA of the CDR3 is TGCGCCAGCAGCTCTGGGACTAGCGGGAGTTCGGATACGCAGTATTTT. Residues: CASSSGTSGSSDTQYF.